This T cell receptor beta chain was found in a study of Ad26.COV2.S vaccination and SARS-CoV-2 variants (dated by TCRdb to about 2021). Regarding the complete study: Donors in the vaccine arm were drawn from COV1001, a multicentre, randomized, double-blind, placebo-controlled phase I-IIa trial testing Ad26.COV2.S in healthy adults. Ad26.COV2.S was administered intramuscularly at a dose of 5x10^10 or 1x10^11 viral particles, either as one shot or as two shots given 56 days apart. The specificity and breadth of SARS-CoV-2-reactive T cell receptors after Ad26.COV2.S vaccination were assessed by TCRbeta repertoire sequencing. The TCR-sequenced set comprised about 30 samples: some 20 Ad26.COV2.S vaccine recipients, 5 placebo recipients and 8 SARS-CoV-2 convalescent individuals. Participants in the trial were split at random into five groups of five each, receiving low-dose or high-dose Ad26.COV2.S once or twice, or else placebo on both occasions. Blinding of investigators to trial group allocation was maintained during experiments and outcome assessment. What the research found in general, with its limitations: Substantial breadth of spike-specific CD8+ and CD4+ T cell responses was reported after vaccination. Vaccine and placebo recipients had comparable non-spike TCR breadth, which fits with the vaccine containing only spike. It was noted by the authors that total T cell responses may have been underestimated by the TCR breadth and depth analyses. The study was not powered for comparison of responses between vaccine doses or regimens. Spike-specific TCR breadth was higher in Ad26.COV2.S recipients than in placebo recipients (P = 0.0014).

The immunoSEQ Assay was used to sequence TCRbeta CDR3 regions. After extraction, genomic DNA underwent amplification by bias-controlled multiplex PCR, followed by high-throughput sequencing. As for how the authors treated the data: To quantify the absolute abundance of every unique TCRbeta CDR3 region, sequences were collapsed and filtered. T cell fraction was estimated by normalizing TCRbeta template counts to usable DNA, which was measured by amplifying reference genes present in all nucleated cells. Repertoire TCRs were annotated as SARS-CoV-2-specific when V gene, CDR3 amino acid sequence and J gene were exactly matched to a known reactive TCR set. MIRA supplied the reference SARS-CoV-2 TCR set, which was filtered for enrichment in COVID-19-positive ImmuneCODE repertoires so that public or cross-reactive TCRs were removed. Drawing on the MIRA antigens, annotated TCRs were analysed further at the level of specific ORF or position within ORF. Breadth was defined as the number of annotated unique rearrangements divided by the total number of unique productive rearrangements, and depth was defined as the summed frequency of the annotated unique rearrangements. Two-sided Wilcoxon rank-sum tests were applied when comparing TCR breadth between groups. This immuneACCESS table, as held by TCRdb, lists in-frame sequences with V and J called but not all clones. Of the missing ones, under half trace to an unresolved V gene in checked studies; the others have no known cause. V and J calls and clone size follow that table, whereas D and trimming were derived from the DNA. The sample table shows about 440,000 clones, and about 90% are seen once. Less than 4.5% of the sample lies in the top ten.

CDR1 KGHSH and CDR2 LQKENI are derived from the germline V gene. At the junction V is shortened by 0 bases and J by 2 bases, with 15 bases in between. Inclusive of the bounding cysteine and phenylalanine, the CDR3 is 17 residues long. Solely the CDR3 DNA is kept, with 51 bases framed from the first base. The intended sense of this specimen's treatment or condition label: approximately 18 received Ad26.COV2.S at low or high dose, single or two shots; several received placebo; per-sample allocation not given. Repertoires of vaccine and placebo recipients were sequenced from samples collected on day 63 after the first injection. Between 29 July and 7 August 2020, Cohort 1b enrolled 25 adults aged 18-55 years at one site in Boston, USA. Ad26.COV2.S was a replication-incompetent adenovirus type 26 vector that expressed a prefusion-stabilized SARS-CoV-2 spike protein derived from the original Wuhan strain.

Of note for this clone: Its antigen is still unknown. The sample holds no much larger clone one base away, and base qualities are not on file.

The sequence was obtained from a person between 18 and 65 years old who received the Ad26.COV2.S COVID-19 vaccine or a placebo. The input for sequencing was peripheral blood, taken in a trial of Ad26.COV2.S vaccine versus placebo. This chain joins TRBV18 to TRBJ2-3, with a tentative D gene TRBD2 over 5 matching bases. Here the CDR3 is given as CASSPPGGLAHTDTQYF. The DNA is TGTGCCAGCTCACCACCAGGAGGCCTAGCTCACACAGATACGCAGTATTTT.